The entry below describes one T cell receptor beta chain. The entry originates in a study of blood T cell repertoires in COVID-19. The V and J ends lost 6 bases and 5 bases respectively, with 14 bases between them. This CDR3 is built from 13 residues. CDR1 is KGHSH and CDR2 is LQKENI in the germline V gene. Assay: immunoSEQ multiplex PCR; the TCRdb copy retains only in-frame clones and omits some. The repertoire includes 300,000 to 400,000 clones, 80% to 90% of them detected once, and about 2.5% sits in the top ten. The chain recombines TRBV18 with TRBJ2-7; D is perhaps TRBD2 (7 bases). Sequenced sample: peripheral blood. The source of this sequence is a woman aged 60-75 years with COVID-19, enrolled during active disease. The DNA of the CDR3 is TGTGCCAGCTCCTCTCGGGGGGCCCACGAGCAGTACTTC. Residues: CASSSRGAHEQYF.